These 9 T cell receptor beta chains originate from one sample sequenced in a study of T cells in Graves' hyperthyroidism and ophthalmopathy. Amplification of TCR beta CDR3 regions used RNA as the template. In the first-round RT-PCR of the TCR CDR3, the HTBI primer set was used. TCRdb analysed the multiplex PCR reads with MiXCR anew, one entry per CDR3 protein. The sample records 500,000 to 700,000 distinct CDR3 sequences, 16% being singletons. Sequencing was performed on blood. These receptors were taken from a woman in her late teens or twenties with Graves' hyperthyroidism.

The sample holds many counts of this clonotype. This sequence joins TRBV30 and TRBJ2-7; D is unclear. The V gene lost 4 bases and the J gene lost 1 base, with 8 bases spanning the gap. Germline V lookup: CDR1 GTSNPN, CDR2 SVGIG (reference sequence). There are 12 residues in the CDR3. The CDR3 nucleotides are TGTGCCTGGATGGGCAGTTCCTACGAGCAGTACTTC. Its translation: CAWMGSSYEQYF.

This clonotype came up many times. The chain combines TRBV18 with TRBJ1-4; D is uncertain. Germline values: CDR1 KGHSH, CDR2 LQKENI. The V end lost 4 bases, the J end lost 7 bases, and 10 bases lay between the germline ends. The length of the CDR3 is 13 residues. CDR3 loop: CASSRETAEKLFF. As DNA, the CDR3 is TGTGCCAGCTCACGTGAAACAGCTGAAAAACTGTTTTTT.

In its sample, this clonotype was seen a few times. The CDR3 is CSARGARSNTGELFF. CDR3 in DNA: TGCAGTGCTAGAGGGGCTAGGTCGAACACCGGGGAGCTGTTTTTT. The chain joins TRBV20-1 to TRBJ2-2; no clear D. The CDR3 is made up of 15 amino acids. Germline CDR1 reads DFQATT; CDR2 reads SNEGSKA (reference sequence). V lost 1 base and J 0 bases, leaving 9 bases between the germline ends.

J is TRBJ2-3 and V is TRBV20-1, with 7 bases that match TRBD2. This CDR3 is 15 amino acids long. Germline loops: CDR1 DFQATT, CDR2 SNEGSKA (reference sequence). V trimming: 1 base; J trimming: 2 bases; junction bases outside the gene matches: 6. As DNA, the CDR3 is TGCAGTGCTAGAGTAACGCTAGCGGCCACAGATACGCAGTATTTT. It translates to CSARVTLAATDTQYF.

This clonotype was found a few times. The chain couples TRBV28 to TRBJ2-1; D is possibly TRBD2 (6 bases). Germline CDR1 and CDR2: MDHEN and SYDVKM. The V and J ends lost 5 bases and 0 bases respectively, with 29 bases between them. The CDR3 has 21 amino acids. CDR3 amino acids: CASSTPRRRRDAYSSYNEQFF. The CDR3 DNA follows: TGTGCCAGCAGTACCCCTAGGCGCCGGCGGGACGCCTATAGCTCCTACAATGAGCAGTTCTTC.

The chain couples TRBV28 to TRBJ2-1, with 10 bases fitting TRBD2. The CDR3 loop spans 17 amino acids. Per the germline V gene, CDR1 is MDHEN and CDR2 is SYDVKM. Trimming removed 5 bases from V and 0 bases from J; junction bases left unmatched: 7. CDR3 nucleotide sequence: TGTGCCAGCAGTGCCCTAGCGGGAGACCGCTCCTACAATGAGCAGTTCTTC. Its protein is CASSALAGDRSYNEQFF.

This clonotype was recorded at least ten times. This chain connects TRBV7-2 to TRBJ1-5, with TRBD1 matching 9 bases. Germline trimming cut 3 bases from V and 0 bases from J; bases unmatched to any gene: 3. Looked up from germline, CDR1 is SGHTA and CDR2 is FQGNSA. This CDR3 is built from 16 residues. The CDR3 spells CASSLIQGASNQPQHF. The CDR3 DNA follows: TGTGCCAGCAGCTTGATACAGGGGGCTAGCAATCAGCCCCAGCATTTT. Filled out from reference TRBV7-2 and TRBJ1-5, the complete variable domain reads GAGVSQSPSNKVTEKGKDVELRCDPISGHTALYWYRQSLGQGLEFLIYFQGNSAPDKSGLPSDRFSAERTGGSVSTLTIQRTQQEDSAVYLCASSLIQGASNQPQHFGDGTRLSIL.

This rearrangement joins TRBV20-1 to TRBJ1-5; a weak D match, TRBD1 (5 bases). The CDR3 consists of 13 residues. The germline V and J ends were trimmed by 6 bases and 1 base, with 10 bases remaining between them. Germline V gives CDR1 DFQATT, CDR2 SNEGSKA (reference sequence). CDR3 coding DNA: TGCAGTGCGGGGCCCAGCAGCAATCAGCCCCAGCATTTT. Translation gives CSAGPSSNQPQHF.

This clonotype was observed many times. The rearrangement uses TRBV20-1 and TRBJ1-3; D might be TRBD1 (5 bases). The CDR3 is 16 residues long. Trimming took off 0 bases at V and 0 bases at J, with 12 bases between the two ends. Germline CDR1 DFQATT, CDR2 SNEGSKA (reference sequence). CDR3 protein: CSAREPGHPSGNTIYF. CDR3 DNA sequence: TGCAGTGCTAGAGAACCAGGGCACCCCTCTGGAAACACCATATATTTT.